The TCR beta chain under discussion was sequenced for a study of T cells in Graves' hyperthyroidism and ophthalmopathy. The V gene's germline CDR1 is LNHDA and CDR2 SQIVND (reference sequence). V trimming: 3 bases; J trimming: 4 bases; junction bases outside the gene matches: 2. This CDR3 comprises 15 residues. Patients aged 18 to 65 with hyperthyroidism were newly diagnosed, with duration under 2 months. Any symptoms of ophthalmopathy came after the first hyperthyroidism diagnosis, from which the blood sample dates. TCR beta CDR3 regions were amplified from RNA. TCR CDR3 regions were first amplified by RT-PCR with HTBI primers. TCRdb itself ran the multiplex PCR reads through MiXCR, one entry per CDR3 protein. The sample yields about 130,000 distinct CDR3 sequences, approximately 24% seen once.

The V and J genes are TRBV19 and TRBJ2-5; 13 bases fit TRBD2. The receptor was isolated from a woman between 45 and 65 years old with Graves' hyperthyroidism that later progressed to Graves' ophthalmopathy. Material for sequencing was blood. The CDR3 protein is CASSMRTSGRETQYF. The CDR3 bases are TGTGCCAGTAGTATGAGGACTAGCGGGAGAGAGACCCAGTACTTC.